This T cell receptor (beta chain) was obtained from a study of neurological immune-mediated disorders. This clonotype has ten or more counts. This CDR3 is built from 15 residues. Germline trimming cut 4 bases from V and 6 bases from J; bases unmatched to any gene: 13. The germline V gene encodes CDR1 SGHDT and CDR2 YYEEEE. In Maryland, USA, blood bank volunteers were the healthy controls. TCRdb redid the calling of the 5' RACE reads with MiXCR, one entry per CDR3 protein. The data show approximately 30,000 distinct CDR3 sequences, approximately 4.1% seen once. The material sequenced was CD4+ T cells from blood. The source of this sequence is a woman in her 40s in good health. The J gene is TRBJ2-7, the V gene TRBV5-6; TRBD1 matches 7 bases. The CDR3 region has the DNA TGTGCCAGCAGCCATGAACGCCGACCAGGGGGCGAGCAGTACTTC. Protein sequence: CASSHERRPGGEQYF.